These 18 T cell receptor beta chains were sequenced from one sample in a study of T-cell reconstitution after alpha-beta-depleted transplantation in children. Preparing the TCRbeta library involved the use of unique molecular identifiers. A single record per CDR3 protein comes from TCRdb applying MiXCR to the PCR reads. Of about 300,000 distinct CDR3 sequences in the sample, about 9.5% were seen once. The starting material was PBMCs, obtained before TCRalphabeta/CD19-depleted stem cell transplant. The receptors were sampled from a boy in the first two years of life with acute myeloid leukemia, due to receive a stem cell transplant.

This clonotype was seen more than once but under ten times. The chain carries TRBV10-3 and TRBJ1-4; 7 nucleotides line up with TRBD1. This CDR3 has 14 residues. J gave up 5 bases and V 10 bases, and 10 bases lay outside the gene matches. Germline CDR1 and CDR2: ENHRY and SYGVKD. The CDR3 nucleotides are TGTGCCACCAAAAGGGACAGCCTAAATGAAAAACTGTTTTTT. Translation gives CATKRDSLNEKLFF.

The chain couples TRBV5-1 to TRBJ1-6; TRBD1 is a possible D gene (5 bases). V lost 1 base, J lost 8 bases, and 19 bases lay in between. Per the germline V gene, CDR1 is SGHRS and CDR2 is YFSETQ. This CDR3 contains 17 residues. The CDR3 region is CASSLWSRDSLDSPLHF. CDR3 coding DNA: TGCGCCAGCAGCTTGTGGTCCCGGGACTCCCTGGATTCACCCCTCCACTTT. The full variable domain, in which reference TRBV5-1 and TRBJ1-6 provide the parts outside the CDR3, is KAGVTQTPRYLIKTRGQQVTLSCSPISGHRSVSWYQQTPGQGLQFLFEYFSETQRNKGNFPGRFSGRQFSNSRSEMNVSTLELGDSALYLCASSLWSRDSLDSPLHFGNGTRLTVT.

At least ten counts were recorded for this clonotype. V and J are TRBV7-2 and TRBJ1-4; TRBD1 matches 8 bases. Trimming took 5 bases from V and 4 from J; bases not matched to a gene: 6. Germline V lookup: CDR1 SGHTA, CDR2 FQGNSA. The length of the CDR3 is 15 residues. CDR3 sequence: CASSTRTGSNEKLFF. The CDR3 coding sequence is TGTGCCAGCAGCACTCGGACAGGGAGTAATGAAAAACTGTTTTTT.

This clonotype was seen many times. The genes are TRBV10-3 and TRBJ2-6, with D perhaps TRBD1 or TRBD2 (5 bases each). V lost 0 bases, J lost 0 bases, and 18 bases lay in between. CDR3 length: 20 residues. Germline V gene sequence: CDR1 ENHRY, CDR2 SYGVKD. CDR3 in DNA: TGTGCCATCAGTGAGTCGAGTTGGGGACGGAACTTCTCTGGGGCCAACGTCCTGACTTTC. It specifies CAISESSWGRNFSGANVLTF.

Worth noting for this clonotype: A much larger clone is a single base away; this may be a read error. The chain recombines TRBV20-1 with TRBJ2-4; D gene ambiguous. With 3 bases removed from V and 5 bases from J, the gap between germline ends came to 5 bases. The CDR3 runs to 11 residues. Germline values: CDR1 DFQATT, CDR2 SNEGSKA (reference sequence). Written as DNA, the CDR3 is TGCAGTGCTAGGGACGAAAACATTCAGTACTTC. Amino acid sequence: CSARDENIQYF.

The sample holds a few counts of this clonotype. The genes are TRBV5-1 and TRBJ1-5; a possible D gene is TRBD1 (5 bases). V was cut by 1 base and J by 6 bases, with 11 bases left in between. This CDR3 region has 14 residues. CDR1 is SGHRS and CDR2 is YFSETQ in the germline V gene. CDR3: CASSLLPTAQPQHF. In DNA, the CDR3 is TGCGCCAGCAGCTTGCTACCGACAGCTCAGCCCCAGCATTTT.

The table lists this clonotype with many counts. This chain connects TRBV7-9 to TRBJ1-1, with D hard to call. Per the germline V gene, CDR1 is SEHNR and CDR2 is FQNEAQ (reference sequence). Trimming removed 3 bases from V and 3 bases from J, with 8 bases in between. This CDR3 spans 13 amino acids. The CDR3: CASSFYKDTEAFF. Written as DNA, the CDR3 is TGTGCCAGCAGCTTTTACAAGGACACTGAAGCTTTCTTT.

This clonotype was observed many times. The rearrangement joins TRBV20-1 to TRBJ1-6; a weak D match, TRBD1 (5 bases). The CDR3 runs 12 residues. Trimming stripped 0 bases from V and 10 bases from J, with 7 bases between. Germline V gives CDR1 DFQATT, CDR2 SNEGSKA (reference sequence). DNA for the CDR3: TGCAGTGCTAGAGATGGGGGATCACCCCTCCACTTT. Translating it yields CSARDGGSPLHF.

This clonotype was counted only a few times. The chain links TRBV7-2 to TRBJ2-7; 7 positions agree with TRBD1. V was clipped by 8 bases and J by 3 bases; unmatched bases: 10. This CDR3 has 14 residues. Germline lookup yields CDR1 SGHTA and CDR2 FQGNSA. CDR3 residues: CASGTRTGLYEQYF. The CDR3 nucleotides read TGTGCCAGCGGGACCAGGACAGGACTCTACGAGCAGTACTTC. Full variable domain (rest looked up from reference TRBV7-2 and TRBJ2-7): GAGVSQSPSNKVTEKGKDVELRCDPISGHTALYWYRQSLGQGLEFLIYFQGNSAPDKSGLPSDRFSAERTGGSVSTLTIQRTQQEDSAVYLCASGTRTGLYEQYFGPGTRLTVT.

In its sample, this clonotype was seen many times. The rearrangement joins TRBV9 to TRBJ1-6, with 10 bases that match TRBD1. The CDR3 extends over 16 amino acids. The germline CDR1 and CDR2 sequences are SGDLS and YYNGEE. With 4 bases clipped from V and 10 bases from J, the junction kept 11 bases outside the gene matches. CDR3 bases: TGTGCCAGCAGCCCCCCCGGGACAGGGGTTGGATCACCCCTCCACTTT. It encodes CASSPPGTGVGSPLHF.

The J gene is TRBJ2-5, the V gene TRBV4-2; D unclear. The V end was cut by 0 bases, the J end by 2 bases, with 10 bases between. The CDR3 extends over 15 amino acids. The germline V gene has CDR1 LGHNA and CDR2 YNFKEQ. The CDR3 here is CASSQDQTYQETQYF. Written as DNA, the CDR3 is TGTGCCAGCAGCCAAGATCAGACGTATCAAGAGACCCAGTACTTC.

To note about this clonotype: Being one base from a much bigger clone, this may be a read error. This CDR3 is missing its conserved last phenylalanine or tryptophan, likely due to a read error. The chain's CDR3 is CASSLLGAGDGYTL. The CDR3 region has the DNA TGTGCCAGCAGTTTGTTGGGGGCAGGGGATGGCTACACCTTA. V gene TRBV28 combines with J gene TRBJ1-2; TRBD1 might be the D (6 bases). The germline V gene encodes CDR1 MDHEN and CDR2 SYDVKM. The CDR3 covers 14 residues. V was clipped by 3 bases and J by 6 bases, with 14 bases between them.

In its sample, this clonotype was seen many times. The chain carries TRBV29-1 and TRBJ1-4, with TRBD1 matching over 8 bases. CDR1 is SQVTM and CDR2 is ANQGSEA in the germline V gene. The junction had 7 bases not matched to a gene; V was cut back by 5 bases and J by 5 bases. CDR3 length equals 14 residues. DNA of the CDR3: TGCAGCGTTTCCCCCGGACAGGGAAATGAAAAACTGTTTTTT. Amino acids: CSVSPGQGNEKLFF.

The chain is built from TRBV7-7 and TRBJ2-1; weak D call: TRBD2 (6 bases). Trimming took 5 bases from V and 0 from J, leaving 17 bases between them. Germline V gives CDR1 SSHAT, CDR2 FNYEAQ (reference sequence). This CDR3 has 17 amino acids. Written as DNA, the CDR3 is TGTGCCAGCAGCCCAATAGGGAGGATCTACTCCTACAATGAGCAGTTCTTC. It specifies CASSPIGRIYSYNEQFF.

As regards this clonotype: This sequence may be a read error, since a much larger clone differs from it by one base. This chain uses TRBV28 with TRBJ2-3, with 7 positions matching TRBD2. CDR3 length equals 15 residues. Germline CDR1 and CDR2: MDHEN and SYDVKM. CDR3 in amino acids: CVSRSLAGVTDTQYF. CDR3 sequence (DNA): TGTGTCAGCAGGTCGCTGGCGGGAGTCACAGATACGCAGTATTTT.

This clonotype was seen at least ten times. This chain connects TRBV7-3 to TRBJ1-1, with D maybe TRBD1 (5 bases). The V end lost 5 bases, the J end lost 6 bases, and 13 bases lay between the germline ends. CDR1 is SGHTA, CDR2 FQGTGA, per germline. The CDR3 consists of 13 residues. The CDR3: CASSPKGRAEAFF. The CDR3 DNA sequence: TGTGCCAGCAGCCCCAAGGGGAGGGCTGAAGCTTTCTTT.

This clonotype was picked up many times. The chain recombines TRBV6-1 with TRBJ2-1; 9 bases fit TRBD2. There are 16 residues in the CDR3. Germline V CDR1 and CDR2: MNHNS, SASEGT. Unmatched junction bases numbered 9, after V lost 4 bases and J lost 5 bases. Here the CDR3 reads CASSVAGGLLNNEQFF. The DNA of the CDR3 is TGTGCCAGCAGTGTGGCGGGGGGGCTCCTAAACAATGAGCAGTTCTTC.

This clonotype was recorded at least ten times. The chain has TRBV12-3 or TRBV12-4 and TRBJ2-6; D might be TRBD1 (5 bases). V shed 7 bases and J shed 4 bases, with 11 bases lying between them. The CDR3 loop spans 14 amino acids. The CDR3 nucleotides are TGTGCCAGCACGGCAGGGTTCGGGGCCAACGTCCTGACTTTC. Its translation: CASTAGFGANVLTF.